This TCR beta chain derives from a study of PD-L1 blockade in urothelial cancer. The overall study: About 90% of the roughly 29 patients were men with bladder-origin urothelial cancer. Previous chemotherapy exposure amounted to 0 to 3 regimens for patients. The researchers analyzed blood 3 weeks (second dose) and 6 weeks after treatment start.

Using immunoSEQ multiplex PCR, the repertoire was profiled, and TCRdb retains in-frame clones only, with some absent. The repertoire holds 70,000 to 85,000 clones, with around four fifths as singletons. It was locally advanced or metastatic urothelial carcinoma that patients had. Germline CDR1 and CDR2: MDHEN and SYDVKM. CDR3 size: 14 residues. J lost 9 bases, V lost 6 bases, and 6 bases had no gene match. This clonotype was sampled from a man in his 70s with urothelial cancer. The genes are TRBV28 and TRBJ2-1, with 12 bases lining up with TRBD2. The sample was PBMCs, taken around atezolizumab (anti-PD-L1) treatment. The CDR3 bases are TGTGCCAGCAGACTAGCGGGAGGCTTCCCTGAGCAGTTCTTC. It codes for CASRLAGGFPEQFF.